A selection of T cell receptor beta chains follows, all from one sample in a study of control samples from healthy donors and cancer patients. The repertoire was sequenced with immunoSEQ multiplex PCR; TCRdb's copy has only in-frame clones and lacks some. The profile shows about 150,000 clones, about 89% of them singletons. Sample: blood. The receptors shown here come from a man aged 25 to 45 in good health. CDR3s include the opening cysteine and the closing phenylalanine or tryptophan. A D gene is named only where the DNA matches it firmly. Where a row states a size, it is once, few, many or the class of an expanded clone; other rows omit it.

j_call d_call clone_size v_call cdr3_aa cdr3_nt
TRBJ2-7 TRBD1 few TRBV19 CASSIGRDRVEEQYF TGTGCCAGTAGTATAGGACGGGACAGGGTTGAGGAGCAGTACTTC
TRBJ2-5 . . TRBV11-3 CASSLRGGSETQYF TGTGCCAGCAGCTTAAGGGGGGGGTCAGAGACCCAGTACTTC
TRBJ1-6 . . TRBV5-4 CASSAWDESYNSPLHF TGTGCCAGCAGCGCATGGGACGAATCCTATAATTCACCCCTCCACTTT
TRBJ2-3 TRBD1 . TRBV24-1 CATSVSRGQGVIAGATDTQYF TGTGCCACCAGTGTCAGCCGGGGACAGGGGGTAATAGCGGGAGCCACAGATACGCAGTATTTT
TRBJ1-3 . . TRBV7-9 CASSLLASVPGAGNTIYF TGTGCCAGCAGCTTACTAGCTTCTGTCCCAGGGGCTGGAAACACCATATATTTT
TRBJ1-1 . many TRBV23-1 CASSQLRRGQGEAFF TGCGCCAGCAGTCAATTGCGCAGGGGTCAGGGTGAAGCTTTCTTT
TRBJ1-5 . . TRBV20-1 CSAGQPQHF TGCAGTGCGGGGCAGCCCCAGCATTTT
TRBJ2-7 . . TRBV21-1 CASSKARTDENYEQYF TGTGCCAGCAGCAAAGCGCGTACAGACGAGAACTACGAGCAGTACTTC
TRBJ1-6 TRBD1 . TRBV6-5 CASRTDRVNSPLHF TGTGCCAGCAGGACCGACAGGGTCAATTCACCCCTCCACTTT
TRBJ1-6 . . TRBV5-6 CASSPGTTNSPLHF TGTGCCAGCAGCCCCGGGACAACCAATTCACCCCTCCACTTT
TRBJ2-3 . . TRBV13 CASSLELGSTDTQYF TGTGCCAGCAGCTTAGAACTGGGAAGCACAGATACGCAGTATTTT
TRBJ1-1 . . TRBV5-1 CASSLEAEEAFF TGCGCCAGCAGCTTGGAGGCAGAGGAAGCTTTCTTT
TRBJ2-3 TRBD2 . TRBV3-1/TRBV3-2 CASSQGGLAATDTQYF TGTGCCAGCAGCCAAGGGGGACTAGCGGCCACAGATACGCAGTATTTT
TRBJ2-5 TRBD2 . TRBV28 CASSSGLAGGGGQYF TGTGCCAGCAGTTCTGGACTGGCGGGAGGGGGAGGTCAGTACTTC
TRBJ1-1 TRBD1 . TRBV10-3 CAISVLQGTEAFF TGTGCCATCAGTGTGCTACAGGGGACTGAAGCTTTCTTT
TRBJ2-3 . . TRBV9 CASSVRPGVTDTQYF TGTGCCAGCAGCGTCAGGCCGGGGGTCACAGATACGCAGTATTTT
TRBJ2-4 TRBD2 . TRBV3-1/TRBV3-2 CASSQGLAGGQNIQYF TGTGCCAGCAGCCAGGGACTAGCGGGAGGGCAGAACATTCAGTACTTC
TRBJ2-7 . . TRBV6-5 CASYQTGTSYEQYF TGTGCCAGCTATCAGACAGGCACATCCTACGAGCAGTACTTC
TRBJ2-2 TRBD2 . TRBV5-1 CASSLGRASSRDTGELFF TGCGCCAGCAGCCTCGGGAGGGCCTCTTCCCGGGACACCGGGGAGCTGTTTTTT
TRBJ1-6 TRBD1 . TRBV28 CASSLPDRELIALHF TGTGCCAGCAGTTTACCGGACAGGGAGCTAATTGCCCTCCACTTT
TRBJ2-3 . . TRBV7-2 CASSLVGSGLDTQYF TGTGCCAGCAGCTTAGTGGGGTCAGGGTTAGATACGCAGTATTTT
TRBJ2-7 . . TRBV27 CASSFYGSSYEQYF TGTGCCAGCAGTTTCTACGGCTCCTCCTACGAGCAGTACTTC
TRBJ1-3 . . TRBV5-5 CASSKDRNSGNTIYF TGTGCCAGCAGCAAAGACAGAAACTCTGGAAACACCATATATTTT
TRBJ1-6 . . TRBV29-1 CSVRERGTENSPLHF TGCAGCGTTCGTGAAAGGGGAACTGAAAATTCACCCCTCCACTTT
TRBJ1-5 . . TRBV2 CASGGALGGNQPQHF TGTGCCAGCGGGGGGGCGCTTGGAGGCAATCAGCCCCAGCATTTT
TRBJ1-1 TRBD1 . TRBV2 CASGESGTENTEAFF TGTGCCAGCGGCGAGTCCGGGACAGAAAACACTGAAGCTTTCTTT
TRBJ1-1 . . TRBV5-4 CASSLYGGMGEAFF TGTGCCAGCAGCTTGTACGGCGGGATGGGTGAAGCTTTCTTT
TRBJ2-3 . . TRBV27 CASSFTPPDTQYF TGTGCCAGCAGTTTCACCCCCCCGGATACGCAGTATTTT
TRBJ2-7 . . TRBV7-8 CASSFQGEAYEQYF TGTGCCAGCAGCTTCCAGGGTGAAGCCTACGAGCAGTACTTC
TRBJ2-1 . . TRBV6-1 CASSDLWGQSYNEQFF TGTGCCAGCAGTGATCTGTGGGGGCAGTCCTACAATGAGCAGTTCTTC
TRBJ2-7 . . TRBV5-1 CASSEGTPASYEQYF TGCGCCAGCAGCGAAGGGACACCCGCCTCCTACGAGCAGTACTTC
TRBJ1-3 . . TRBV5-4 CASSDSPGSGNTIYF TGTGCCAGCAGCGATAGCCCGGGCTCAGGAAACACCATATATTTT
TRBJ1-2 TRBD1 . TRBV20-1 CSASGGQGYTNYGYTF TGCAGTGCTAGTGGGGGACAGGGCTATACCAACTATGGCTACACCTTC
TRBJ2-1 . once TRBV7-3 CASSPAGDNEQFF TGTGCCAGCAGCCCGGCCGGGGACAATGAGCAGTTCTTC
TRBJ1-4 . . TRBV24-1 CATSDGGSAGEKLFF TGTGCCACCAGTGACGGGGGCTCGGCGGGTGAAAAACTGTTTTTT
TRBJ1-5 . . TRBV3-1/TRBV3-2 CASMWTVSNQPQHF TGTGCCAGCATGTGGACCGTAAGCAATCAGCCCCAGCATTTT
TRBJ1-1 . . TRBV7-8 CASSLDFFGLNTEAFF TGTGCCAGCAGCTTAGACTTTTTCGGGCTGAACACTGAAGCTTTCTTT
TRBJ2-2 . . TRBV11-2 CASSRDRMGRELFF TGTGCCAGCAGCCGAGACAGGATGGGCCGGGAGCTGTTTTTT
TRBJ2-2 . . TRBV9 CASIPGPRVDTGELFF TGTGCCAGCATCCCAGGGCCCCGGGTGGACACCGGGGAGCTGTTTTTT
TRBJ2-3 TRBD1 . TRBV7-2 CASTTGGPTDTQYF TGTGCCAGCACTACAGGGGGGCCAACAGATACGCAGTATTTT
TRBJ1-2 . . TRBV5-1 CASSLSGSQHYGYTF TGCGCCAGCAGCCTCTCAGGCAGCCAACACTATGGCTACACCTTC
TRBJ1-2 . . TRBV6-5 CASRYRNYGYTF TGTGCCAGCAGATACCGTAACTATGGCTACACCTTC